The clone carrying this TCR beta chain was counted a single time. What it binds is unknown. These data originate in a study of T cells after yellow fever vaccination. The study, taken as a whole, reports: Within FACS-sorted repertoires, abundant clonotypes contaminating from the bulk population could be present. Booster samples showed a return of most primary-vaccination clones (roughly 96% CD4, about 87% CD8).

Trimming took 0 bases from V and 5 from J, leaving 12 bases between them. This CDR3 has 14 amino acids. CDR1 and CDR2 (germline): DFQATT, SNEGSKA (reference sequence). MiXCR, applied by TCRdb to the 5' RACE reads, yields one record per CDR3 protein. The data show some 550,000 distinct CDR3 sequences, with over 15% seen just once and roughly an eighth held by the top ten. The receptor comes from a man aged 25-40 years who received the YFV17D yellow fever vaccine. This sample comprised PBMCs, obtained 15 days after the yellow fever booster vaccination. J is TRBJ2-3 and V is TRBV20-1, with a tentative D call TRBD2 (5 bases). The CDR3 nucleotides read TGCAGTGCTAGAGACAGCCGGGAAGTAGATACGCAGTATTTT. Protein: CSARDSREVDTQYF.